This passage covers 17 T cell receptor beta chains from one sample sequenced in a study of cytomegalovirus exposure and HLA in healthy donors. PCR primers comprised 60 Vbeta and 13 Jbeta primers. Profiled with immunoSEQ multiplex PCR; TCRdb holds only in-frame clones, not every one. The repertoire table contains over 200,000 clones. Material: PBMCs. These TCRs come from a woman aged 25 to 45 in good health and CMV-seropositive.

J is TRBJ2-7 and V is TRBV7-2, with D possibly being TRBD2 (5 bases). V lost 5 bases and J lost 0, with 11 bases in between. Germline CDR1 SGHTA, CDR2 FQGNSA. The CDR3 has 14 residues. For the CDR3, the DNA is TGTGCCAGCAGCCACTATAGCGTCTCCTACGAGCAGTACTTC. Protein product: CASSHYSVSYEQYF.

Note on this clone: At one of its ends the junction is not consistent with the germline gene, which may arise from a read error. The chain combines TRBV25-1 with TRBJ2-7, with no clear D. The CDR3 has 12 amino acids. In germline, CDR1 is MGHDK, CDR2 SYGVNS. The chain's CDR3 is CACSEYSYEQYF. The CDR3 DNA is TGTGCCTGCAGTGAATACAGCTACGAGCAGTACTTC.

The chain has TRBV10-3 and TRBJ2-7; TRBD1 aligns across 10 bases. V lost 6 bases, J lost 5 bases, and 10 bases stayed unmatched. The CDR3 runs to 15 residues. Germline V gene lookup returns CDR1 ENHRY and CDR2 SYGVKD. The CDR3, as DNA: TGTGCCATCAGGACCGGGACAGGGGAGGGAGACGAGCAGTACTTC. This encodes CAIRTGTGEGDEQYF.

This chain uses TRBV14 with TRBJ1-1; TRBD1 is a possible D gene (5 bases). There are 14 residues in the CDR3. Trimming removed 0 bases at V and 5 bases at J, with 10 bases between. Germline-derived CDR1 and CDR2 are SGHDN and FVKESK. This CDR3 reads CASSQDRDRTEAFF. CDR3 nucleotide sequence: TGTGCCAGCAGCCAAGACAGAGACAGAACTGAAGCTTTCTTT.

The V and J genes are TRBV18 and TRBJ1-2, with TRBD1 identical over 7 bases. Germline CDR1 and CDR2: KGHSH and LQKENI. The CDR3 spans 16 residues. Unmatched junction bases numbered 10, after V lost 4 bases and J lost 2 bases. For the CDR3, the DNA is TGTGCCAGCTCACGATTCGACAGGGATCCCAACTATGGCTACACCTTC. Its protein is CASSRFDRDPNYGYTF.

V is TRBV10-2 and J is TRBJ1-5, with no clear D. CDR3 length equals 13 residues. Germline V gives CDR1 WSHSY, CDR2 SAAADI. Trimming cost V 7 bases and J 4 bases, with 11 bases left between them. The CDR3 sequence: CASNLGPNQPQHF. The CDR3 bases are TGCGCCAGCAACTTGGGCCCTAATCAGCCCCAGCATTTT.

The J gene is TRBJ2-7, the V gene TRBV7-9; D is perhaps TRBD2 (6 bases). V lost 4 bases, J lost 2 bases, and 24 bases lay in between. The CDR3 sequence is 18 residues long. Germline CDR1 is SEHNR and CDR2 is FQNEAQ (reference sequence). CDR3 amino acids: CASSSPAAVGGDPYEQYF. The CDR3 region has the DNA TGTGCCAGCAGCTCGCCCGCGGCGGTAGGAGGGGACCCCTACGAGCAGTACTTC.

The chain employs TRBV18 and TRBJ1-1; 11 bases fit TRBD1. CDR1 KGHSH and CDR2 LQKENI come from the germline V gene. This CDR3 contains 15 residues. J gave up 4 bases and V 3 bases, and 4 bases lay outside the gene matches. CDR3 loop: CASSPADRGRTEAFF. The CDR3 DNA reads TGTGCCAGCTCACCGGCGGACAGGGGGCGCACTGAAGCTTTCTTT.

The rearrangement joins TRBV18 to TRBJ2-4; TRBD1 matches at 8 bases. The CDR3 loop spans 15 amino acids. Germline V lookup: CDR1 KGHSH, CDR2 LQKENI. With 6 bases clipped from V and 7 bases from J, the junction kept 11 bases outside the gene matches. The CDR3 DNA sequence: TGTGCCAGCTCTCCTTCCGGACAGGGTCGGAACATTCAGTACTTC. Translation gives CASSPSGQGRNIQYF. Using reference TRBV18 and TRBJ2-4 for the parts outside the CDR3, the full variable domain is NAGVMQNPRHLVRRRGQEARLRCSPMKGHSHVYWYRQLPEEGLKFMVYLQKENIIDESGMPKERFSAEFPKEGPSILRIQQVVRGDSAAYFCASSPSGQGRNIQYFGAGTRLSVL.

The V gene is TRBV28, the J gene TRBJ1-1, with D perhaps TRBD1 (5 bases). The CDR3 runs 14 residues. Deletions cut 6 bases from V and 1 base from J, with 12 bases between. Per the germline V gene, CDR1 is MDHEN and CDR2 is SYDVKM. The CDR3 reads CASSLGGENTEAFF. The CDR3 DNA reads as TGTGCCAGCAGCTTGGGGGGGGAGAACACTGAAGCTTTCTTT.

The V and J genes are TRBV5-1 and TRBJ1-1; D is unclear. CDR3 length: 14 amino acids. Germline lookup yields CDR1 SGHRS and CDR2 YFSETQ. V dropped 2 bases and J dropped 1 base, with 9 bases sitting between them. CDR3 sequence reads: CASSFNGENTEAFF. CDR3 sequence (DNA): TGCGCCAGCAGCTTCAACGGGGAGAACACTGAAGCTTTCTTT.

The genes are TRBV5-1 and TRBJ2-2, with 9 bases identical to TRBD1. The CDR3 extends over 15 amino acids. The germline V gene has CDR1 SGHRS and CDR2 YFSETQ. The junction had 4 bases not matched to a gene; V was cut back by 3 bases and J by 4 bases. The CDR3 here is CASSSRQGVTGELFF. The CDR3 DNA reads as TGCGCCAGCAGCTCCCGACAGGGGGTCACCGGGGAGCTGTTTTTT.

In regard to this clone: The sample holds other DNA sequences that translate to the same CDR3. CDR3 bases: TGTGCCAGCAGCTTAGATAGCGGGAGGGCTTACGAGCAGTACTTC. This codes for CASSLDSGRAYEQYF. The rearrangement links TRBV7-2 to TRBJ2-7; 11 nucleotides match TRBD2. Germline V gene sequence: CDR1 SGHTA, CDR2 FQGNSA. V lost 1 base, J lost 4 bases, and 3 bases stayed unmatched. The length of the CDR3 is 15 residues.

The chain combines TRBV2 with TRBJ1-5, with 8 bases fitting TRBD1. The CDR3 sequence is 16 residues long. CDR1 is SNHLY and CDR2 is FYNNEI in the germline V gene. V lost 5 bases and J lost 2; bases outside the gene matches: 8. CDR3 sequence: CASSWGQAEGNQPQHF. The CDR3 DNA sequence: TGTGCCAGCAGTTGGGGACAGGCGGAAGGCAATCAGCCCCAGCATTTT.

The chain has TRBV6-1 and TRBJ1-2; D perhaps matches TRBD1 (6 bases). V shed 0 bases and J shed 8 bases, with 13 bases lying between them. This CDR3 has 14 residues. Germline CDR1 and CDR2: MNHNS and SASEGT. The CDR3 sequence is CASSEALTTGGYTF. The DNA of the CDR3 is TGTGCCAGCAGTGAAGCGTTAACTACAGGGGGCTACACCTTC.

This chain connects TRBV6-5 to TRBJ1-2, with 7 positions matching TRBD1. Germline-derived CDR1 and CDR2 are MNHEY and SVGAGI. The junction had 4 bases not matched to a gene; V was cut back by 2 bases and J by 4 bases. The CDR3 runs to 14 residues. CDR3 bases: TGTGCCAGCAGTTACAGGGGGCGCCTCTATGGCTACACCTTC. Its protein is CASSYRGRLYGYTF.

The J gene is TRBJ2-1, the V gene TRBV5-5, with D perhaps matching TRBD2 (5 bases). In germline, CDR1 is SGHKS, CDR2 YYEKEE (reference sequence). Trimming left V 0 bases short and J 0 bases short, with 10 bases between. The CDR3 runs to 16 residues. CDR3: CASSLVPGSSYNEQFF. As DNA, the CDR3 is TGTGCCAGCAGCTTGGTTCCGGGGAGCTCCTACAATGAGCAGTTCTTC.